This is a list of T cell receptor beta chains from one sample in a study of OX40 agonist ivuxolimab in advanced cancers. Libraries were prepared by immunoSEQ multiplex PCR; TCRdb keeps only in-frame clonotypes and omits some of them. The sample lists approximately 72,000 clones; approximately 82% were seen once. The material was CD4+ or CD8+ T cells sorted from blood, obtained in a trial of the OX40 agonist ivuxolimab. The receptors were sampled from an adult with an advanced solid tumor such as melanoma, head and neck, liver or kidney cancer. The CDR3 runs from the conserved cysteine through the conserved F or W.

J: TRBJ1-1; V: TRBV10-3; CDR3: CATQHTMDTEAFF
J: TRBJ2-5; V: TRBV7-5; CDR3: CALLRRAHQETQYF
J: TRBJ1-1; V: TRBV6-6; CDR3: CASSAIGAMNTEAFF
J: TRBJ2-7; V: TRBV7-6; CDR3: CASSLGRESSYEQYF
J: TRBJ2-7; V: TRBV11-2; CDR3: CASSLGTASYEQYF
J: TRBJ2-5; V: TRBV6-5; CDR3: CASSTSFQETQYF
J: TRBJ2-5; V: TRBV7-2; CDR3: CASSLPVQETQYF
J: TRBJ1-3; V: TRBV7-2; CDR3: CASRESSGNTIYF
J: TRBJ2-1; V: TRBV25-1; CDR3: CASSHGGSYNEQFF
J: TRBJ1-4; V: TRBV6-1; CDR3: CASRGGGAINEKLFF
J: TRBJ2-3; V: TRBV7-2; CDR3: CASSLENTDTQYF
J: TRBJ2-7; V: TRBV11-2; CDR3: CASSLEPSGHEQYF
J: TRBJ2-1; V: TRBV30; CDR3: CAWSVRGNEQFF
J: TRBJ2-1; V: TRBV5-4; CDR3: CASSLGRSVSDEQFF
J: TRBJ2-1; V: TRBV4-1; CDR3: CASSLGQSSYNEQFF
J: TRBJ2-7; V: TRBV30; CDR3: CAWSTGTGAYEQYF
J: TRBJ2-2; V: TRBV19; CDR3: CASSIRPLGGELFF
J: TRBJ2-1; V: TRBV4-1; CDR3: CASSHGQGLDYNEQFF
J: TRBJ2-1; V: TRBV7-2; CDR3: CASSSTSGEINEQFF
J: TRBJ2-7; V: TRBV7-9; CDR3: CASSLLRVYDEQYF
J: TRBJ2-3; V: TRBV15; CDR3: CATSSAPVVGTDTQYF
J: TRBJ2-5; V: TRBV7-8; CDR3: CASSLPSRAGETQYF
J: TRBJ1-1; V: TRBV27; CDR3: CASSFTGGGRVTEAFF
J: TRBJ2-3; V: TRBV2; CDR3: CASSQGGGSTDTQYF
J: TRBJ2-7; V: TRBV7-2; CDR3: CASTPGTSGKEQYF
J: TRBJ2-5; V: TRBV19; CDR3: CASSTGTSGRAETQYF